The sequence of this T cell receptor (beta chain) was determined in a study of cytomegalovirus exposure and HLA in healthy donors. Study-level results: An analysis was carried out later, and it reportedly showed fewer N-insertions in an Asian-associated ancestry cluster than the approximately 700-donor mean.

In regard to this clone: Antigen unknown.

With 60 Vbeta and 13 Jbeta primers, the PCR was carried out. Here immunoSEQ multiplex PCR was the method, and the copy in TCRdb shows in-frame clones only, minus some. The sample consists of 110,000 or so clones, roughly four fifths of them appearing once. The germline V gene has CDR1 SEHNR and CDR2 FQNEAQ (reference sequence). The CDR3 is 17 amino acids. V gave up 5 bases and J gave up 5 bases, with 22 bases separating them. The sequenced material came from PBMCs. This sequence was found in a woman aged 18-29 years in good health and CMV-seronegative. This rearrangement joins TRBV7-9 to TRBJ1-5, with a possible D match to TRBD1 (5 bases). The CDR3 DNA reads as TGTGCCAGCAGCCTATTCTTACAGGTTGTGGCGTATCAGCCCCAGCATTTT. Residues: CASSLFLQVVAYQPQHF.